Included here is one T cell receptor (beta chain) sequence, with context. Its target is unknown. The sample belongs to a study of cytomegalovirus exposure and HLA in healthy donors. Overall study context: From donors who were HLA-typed, an early data release held around 80 million unique TCRs. Regarding the study as a whole: Investigators reported over 150 TCR beta chains as tied to cytomegalovirus. According to an earlier analysis, most TCR beta V segments yielded productive rearrangements about 90% or about 30% of the time. Highest at DRB1 and lowest at HLA-C, TCR association rates differed among HLA loci in a later analysis.

The primer mix had 60 Vbeta and 13 Jbeta primers. Clones were read by immunoSEQ multiplex PCR, and TCRdb kept only the in-frame ones, dropping some. The sample lists about 130,000 clones, roughly four fifths occurring once. Germline V CDR1 and CDR2: LGHNA, YNFKEQ. CDR3 length: 15 amino acids. V gave up 3 bases and J gave up 5 bases; unmatched junction bases: 6. This receptor was taken from a woman aged 40 to 49 in good health and CMV-seropositive. Sequenced input: PBMCs. The rearrangement joins TRBV4-2 to TRBJ2-5, with TRBD2 matching over 10 bases. The CDR3 spells CASSHKREGHETQYF. The CDR3 DNA is TGTGCCAGCAGCCACAAGCGGGAGGGCCACGAGACCCAGTACTTC.